This T cell receptor (beta chain) was observed in a study of cytomegalovirus exposure and HLA in healthy donors. Germline values: CDR1 SNHLY, CDR2 FYNNEI. This CDR3 has 15 amino acids. Trimming stripped 3 bases from V and 3 bases from J, with 12 bases between. Comments on this clone: Its antigen remains unknown.

PCR amplification relied on 60 Vbeta primers (plus 13 Jbeta primers). In the original analysis: About 10 million of tens of millions of unique TCR beta chains were shared, per a later count. Here immunoSEQ multiplex PCR was the method, and the copy in TCRdb shows in-frame clones only, minus some. That table gives V, J and clone size, and the DNA gave D and trimming. Among roughly 100,000 clones, around 15% were seen once, and the ten largest hold about 0.79%. Whole-study findings and limits: Prediction of most subjects' HLA-A and HLA-B alleles by TCR beta sequences was reportedly accurate. In a later analysis, across HLA loci, associated TCR counts were highest for DRB1, lowest for HLA-C.

This clonotype was sampled from a female donor in good health and CMV-seronegative. J is TRBJ1-5 and V is TRBV2; no reliable D call. Sequencing was performed on PBMCs. DNA of the CDR3: TGTGCCAGCAGTGAGGTACCCGAGGACAATCAGCCCCAGCATTTT. Protein product: CASSEVPEDNQPQHF.